A selection of T cell receptor beta chains follows, all from one sample in a study of blood T cell repertoires in COVID-19. Libraries were prepared by immunoSEQ multiplex PCR; TCRdb keeps only in-frame clonotypes and omits some of them. Altogether 200,000 to 300,000 clones are present, roughly 81% being singletons, with the ten largest covering 7.5%. Sequencing was carried out using peripheral blood. The receptors stem from a woman at least 80 years old with COVID-19, enrolled during active disease. Both conserved end residues are part of each CDR3. D genes are given only for firm matches. Some rows have no size entry. The others give once, few or many, or a class for an expanded clone.

abundance | j_gene | v_gene | d_gene | CDR3nt | CDR3aa
NA | TRBJ2-1 | TRBV2 | NA | TGTGCCAGCAGTGGGGGGACAAAAGGAAACAATGAGCAGTTCTTC | CASSGGTKGNNEQFF
NA | TRBJ2-4 | TRBV6-5 | NA | TGTGCCAGCAGTTACTCGAGGTTAGACAACATTCAGTACTTC | CASSYSRLDNIQYF
once | TRBJ1-5 | TRBV6-6 | NA | TGTGCCAGCAGACACCAACAGGTTTATCAGCCCCAGCATTTT | CASRHQQVYQPQHF
NA | TRBJ1-5 | TRBV12-3/TRBV12-4 | NA | TGTGCCAGCAGTTTAGCTCAGAATCAGCCCCAGCATTTT | CASSLAQNQPQHF
NA | TRBJ1-5 | TRBV10-3 | NA | TGTGCCATCAGCGCTCAGGCGGGATCCAATCAGCCCCAGCATTTT | CAISAQAGSNQPQHF
NA | TRBJ2-7 | TRBV15 | NA | TGTGCCACCAGCAGAGTCGGTAGCGCCCACCGGAGAGAGCAGTACTTC | CATSRVGSAHRREQYF
once | TRBJ1-5 | TRBV5-6 | TRBD1 | TGTGCCAGCAGCTTGGGGGACAGGGCGGGGCAGCCCCAGCATTTT | CASSLGDRAGQPQHF
NA | TRBJ2-7 | TRBV30 | NA | TGTGCCTGGAAGCGGACCAGGGATTCTGGCGGGGGCCAGTACTTC | CAWKRTRDSGGGQYF
NA | TRBJ2-4 | TRBV2 | TRBD2 | TGTGCCAGCAGTGAAGGAGCTAGCGGTCTGATAGGCAAAAACATTCAGTACTTC | CASSEGASGLIGKNIQYF
NA | TRBJ2-1 | TRBV5-4 | TRBD2 | TGTGCCAGCAGCTGGGGACTAGCGGGAGTCTATGAGCAGTTCTTC | CASSWGLAGVYEQFF
NA | TRBJ1-2 | TRBV28 | TRBD1 | TGTGCCAGCAGGACTGGACAGGGCTATGGCTACACCTTC | CASRTGQGYGYTF
NA | TRBJ1-2 | TRBV27 | TRBD1 | TGTGCCAGCAGCTTGACAGGGATCACCTATGGCTACACCTTC | CASSLTGITYGYTF
NA | TRBJ2-3 | TRBV5-4 | TRBD2 | TGTGCCAGCAGGGCCGGGACTAGCAGAGATACGCAGTATTTT | CASRAGTSRDTQYF
many | TRBJ1-5 | TRBV5-1 | NA | TGCGCCAGCAGCTTGGGGGACATCAATCAGCCCCAGCATTTT | CASSLGDINQPQHF
NA | TRBJ2-2 | TRBV5-1 | TRBD1 | TGCGCCAGCCGACACGGGACAGTTAACACCGGGGAGCTGTTTTTT | CASRHGTVNTGELFF
NA | TRBJ2-3 | TRBV6-1 | NA | TGTGCCAGCAATGAAGGGGGGGGCACAGATACGCAGTATTTT | CASNEGGGTDTQYF
NA | TRBJ1-1 | TRBV5-1 | NA | TGCGCCAGCAGCTTGGCACCACAGGGTGCGAACACTGAAGCTTTCTTT | CASSLAPQGANTEAFF
once | TRBJ1-3 | TRBV2 | NA | TGTGCCAGCAGTGAACGGGGGGTAAACGCAGGAAACACCATATATTTT | CASSERGVNAGNTIYF
NA | TRBJ2-3 | TRBV29-1 | NA | TGCAGCTCCCTGACCCAGGGGAAGCAGTATTTT | CSSLTQGKQYF
once | TRBJ1-2 | TRBV30 | NA | TGTGCCTGGAGGGCCTTCTATGGCTACACCTTC | CAWRAFYGYTF
NA | TRBJ2-1 | TRBV21-1 | NA | TGTGCCAGCAGCAATCGCGAAGGGGGAGGTAGCGGGAGTCGAGAGCAGTTCTTC | CASSNREGGGSGSREQFF
NA | TRBJ2-3 | TRBV4-2 | TRBD1 | TGTGCCAGCAGCCAAGCCAGGGGACAGGGTTGGACAGATACGCAGTATTTT | CASSQARGQGWTDTQYF
NA | TRBJ1-2 | TRBV27 | NA | TGTGCCAGCAGTTTAATCGGGGGGCTCTATGGCTACACCTTC | CASSLIGGLYGYTF
few | TRBJ1-1 | TRBV18 | NA | TGTGCCAGCTCACCCCCGAGTGGGCGGAGGAATGAAGCTTTCTTT | CASSPPSGRRNEAFF